This T cell receptor (beta chain) was documented in a study of T-cell memory formation after mild COVID-19. Findings and caveats of the study: Later expanders leaned CD4+, whereas day 15 to 85 contracting clones were balanced CD4/CD8.

TCRdb reprocessed the 5' RACE reads with MiXCR, giving one entry per CDR3 protein. This sample has under 250,000 distinct CDR3 sequences, with roughly 10% found just once. In regard to this clonotype: The antigen remains undetermined.

This receptor was obtained from a man aged 18 to 30 who had mild COVID-19 (a few samples of this study predate the infection). Cell type and time point are not known. Source material: PBMCs or a T cell subset sorted from them (not recorded which).

The CDR3 DNA is TGTGCCACCAGGACAGGGGGCGCGAAGGACACCGGGGAGCTGTTTTTT. Protein product: CATRTGGAKDTGELFF. The chain links TRBV10-3 to TRBJ2-2; 11 nucleotides line up with TRBD1. V was pared by 10 bases and J by 3 bases, with 10 bases of the junction left unmatched. The germline V gene has CDR1 ENHRY and CDR2 SYGVKD. The CDR3 extends over 16 amino acids.